Listed below are T cell receptor beta chains from one sample, sequenced in a study of cytomegalovirus exposure and HLA in healthy donors. TCRdb's table, derived via immunoSEQ multiplex PCR, lists solely in-frame clones and lacks some. The table lists 190,000 or so clones, approximately 80% of them singletons, with 0.6% to 0.7% in the top ten. The material sequenced was PBMCs. These receptors all stem from a boy between 10 and 17 years old in good health and CMV-seronegative. Each CDR3 is given with its conserved first and last residue. Each record gives: clone size, D gene, V gene, J gene, CDR3 protein, CDR3 DNA. A D gene is named only where the DNA matches it firmly. The size field is filled for only some rows; it gives once, few, many or a size class.

-	-	TRBV21-1	TRBJ1-1	CASSRDRTTEAFF	TGTGCCAGCAGCAGGGACAGAACCACTGAAGCTTTCTTT
-	-	TRBV11-1	TRBJ1-2	CASSLGPQGGYTF	TGTGCCAGCAGCTTAGGCCCCCAGGGCGGCTACACCTTC
-	-	TRBV30	TRBJ1-5	CAWSWSQYNQPQHF	TGTGCCTGGAGTTGGTCGCAGTATAATCAGCCCCAGCATTTT
-	-	TRBV20-1	TRBJ2-7	CSATRQLEQYF	TGCAGTGCTACGAGACAGCTGGAGCAGTACTTC
-	TRBD1	TRBV29-1	TRBJ1-1	CSVVTGMNTEAFF	TGCAGCGTAGTGACAGGGATGAACACTGAAGCTTTCTTT
-	-	TRBV6-5	TRBJ1-6	CASSDRGSYNSPLHF	TGTGCCAGCTCTGACCGGGGCTCCTATAATTCACCCCTCCACTTT
once	-	TRBV12-5	TRBJ2-7	CASAPPAGIQLEQYF	TGTGCTAGTGCCCCCCCGGCGGGGATCCAACTCGAGCAGTACTTC
few	-	TRBV7-2	TRBJ2-1	CASSSGGASYNEQFF	TGTGCCAGCAGCTCAGGAGGCGCCAGTTACAATGAGCAGTTCTTC
few	TRBD1	TRBV19	TRBJ2-2	CASSTSGTGKNGELFF	TGTGCCAGTAGTACCTCCGGGACAGGGAAGAACGGGGAGCTGTTTTTT
few	-	TRBV19	TRBJ1-4	CASSMGGRINEKLFF	TGTGCCAGTAGTATGGGGGGACGGATTAATGAAAAACTGTTTTTT
-	TRBD1	TRBV5-4	TRBJ1-6	CASSKDRVRNNSPLHF	TGTGCCAGCAGCAAGGACAGGGTTAGGAATAATTCACCCCTCCACTTT
-	-	TRBV25-1	TRBJ2-1	CASRIPGYNEQFF	TGTGCCAGCCGCATCCCGGGGTACAATGAGCAGTTCTTC
-	-	TRBV5-6	TRBJ2-7	CASSLVTAGSSYEQYF	TGTGCCAGCAGCTTGGTTACAGCGGGTAGCTCCTACGAGCAGTACTTC
-	-	TRBV7-9	TRBJ1-1	CASSTPFQGDTEAFF	TGTGCCAGCAGCACGCCCTTTCAAGGGGACACTGAAGCTTTCTTT
-	TRBD1	TRBV6-5	TRBJ1-3	CASSYQNRDSTIYF	TGTGCCAGCAGTTACCAGAACAGGGACAGCACCATATATTTT
few	-	TRBV7-2	TRBJ2-3	CASSFGTDTQYF	TGTGCCAGCAGCTTCGGGACAGATACGCAGTATTTT
-	-	TRBV11-3	TRBJ1-2	CASSLDRVRNYGYTF	TGTGCCAGCAGCTTAGATCGAGTCAGGAACTATGGCTACACCTTC
-	-	TRBV6-5	TRBJ2-7	CASSYGLSYEQYF	TGTGCCAGCAGTTACGGCCTTTCCTACGAGCAGTACTTC
-	-	TRBV7-3	TRBJ1-1	CASSHRGANTEAFF	TGTGCCAGCAGCCACCGGGGGGCGAACACTGAAGCTTTCTTT
-	-	TRBV2	TRBJ1-5	CASDGGKQPQHF	TGTGCCAGCGATGGGGGCAAGCAGCCCCAGCATTTT
once	TRBD2	TRBV11-3	TRBJ2-3	CASSSRLAPLGTDTQYF	TGTGCCAGCAGCTCCAGACTAGCGCCTTTAGGCACAGATACGCAGTATTTT
-	TRBD1	TRBV30	TRBJ2-7	CAWNRDRGYEQYF	TGTGCCTGGAATAGGGACAGGGGTTACGAGCAGTACTTC
-	TRBD1	TRBV5-1	TRBJ1-2	CASSLGGETGNYGYTF	TGCGCCAGCAGCTTGGGAGGAGAGACAGGGAACTATGGCTACACCTTC
-	-	TRBV30	TRBJ1-1	CAWSGPGVNTEAFF	TGTGCCTGGAGCGGTCCGGGTGTGAACACTGAAGCTTTCTTT